This T cell receptor beta chain was captured by sequencing in a study of cytomegalovirus exposure and HLA in healthy donors. The V end was cut by 0 bases, the J end by 8 bases, with 9 bases between. This CDR3 is 14 amino acids long. CDR1 and CDR2 (germline): SGHKS, YYEKEE (reference sequence). The PCR contained 60 Vbeta and 13 Jbeta primers. Libraries were prepared by immunoSEQ multiplex PCR; TCRdb keeps only in-frame clonotypes and omits some of them. This repertoire shows 160,000 or so clones, 70% to 80% found once; its top ten account for about 3.8%. Sequencing was done on a sample of PBMCs. This receptor was identified in a young man in good health and CMV-seropositive. The J gene is TRBJ1-6, the V gene TRBV5-5; TRBD1 is a possible D gene (5 bases). CDR3 nucleotides: TGTGCCAGCAGCTTGGTCGAAGGGGATTCACCCCTCCACTTT. It translates to CASSLVEGDSPLHF.